This T cell receptor (beta chain) was captured in a study of glioma-infiltrating T cells. Study observations and caveats: Gliomas, especially low-grade, showed above-expected tissue-blood divergence; non-neoplastic patients showed below.

Using RNA template, CDR3s of TCR alpha and beta were amplified with iRepertoire arm-PCR. Tissue mRNA or PBMC total RNA, 100-400 ng, went into one-step reverse transcription and amplification. MiXCR, applied by TCRdb to the multiplex PCR reads, yields one record per CDR3 protein. The sample includes fewer than 250,000 distinct CDR3 sequences, 25% to 35% of them seen just once. Many counts were recorded for this clonotype. Its target is unknown. The specimen sequenced was glioma tissue, nonneoplastic brain tissue, or PBMCs (not recorded which). This TCR was sampled from a human donor with low-grade glioma or glioblastoma, undergoing nonglioma brain surgery, or in good health (not recorded which).

CDR3 in amino acids: CASSYDGDNEKLFF. CDR3 DNA: TGTGCCAGCAGTTACGACGGAGATAATGAAAAACTGTTTTTT. This rearrangement joins TRBV6-2 or TRBV6-3 to TRBJ1-4; no firm D call. This CDR3 has 14 residues. V lost 2 bases and J lost 4, with 8 bases in between. Germline V gene sequence: CDR1 MNHEY, CDR2 SVGEGT.